The 12 T cell receptor beta chains presented below share a single source sample, sequenced in a study of CD8 T cells in Susac syndrome. cDNA came from roughly 0.53 to 1 ug RNA primed by random hexamers. TCRdb recomputed calls from the immunoSEQ multiplex PCR reads with MiXCR, one row per CDR3 protein. This table has 200,000 or so distinct CDR3 sequences, roughly 96% appearing once. The sequencing sample was made of CD4+ T cells from PBMCs. The receptors shown here come from a human donor with multiple sclerosis.

This rearrangement joins TRBV15 to TRBJ2-5, with D perhaps matching TRBD2 (6 bases). Germline V lookup: CDR1 LNHNV, CDR2 YYDKDF (reference sequence). The V and J ends lost 1 base and 5 bases respectively, with 17 bases between them. This CDR3 comprises 16 residues. CDR3 sequence (DNA): TGTGCCACCAGCAGAGGACTAGTAGTGGGGTTGGAGACCCAGTACTTC. Its protein is CATSRGLVVGLETQYF.

This clonotype was counted a single time. The V and J genes are TRBV24-1 and TRBJ2-1; D is possibly TRBD1 (5 bases). V shed 6 bases and J shed 4 bases, with 9 bases lying between them. CDR3 size: 13 residues. Germline CDR1 is KGHDR and CDR2 is SFDVKD. The chain's CDR3 is CATSQGAYNEQFF. The CDR3 region has the DNA TGTGCCACCAGTCAAGGGGCTTACAATGAGCAGTTCTTC.

J is TRBJ1-2 and V is TRBV12-3 or TRBV12-4, with D unresolved. This CDR3 has 14 amino acids. Trimming pared 5 bases from V and 7 bases from J, leaving 17 bases between. CDR3 DNA sequence: TGTGCCAGCAGTCTCCCTGACGGGGTAATTGGCTACACCTTC. Amino acid sequence: CASSLPDGVIGYTF.

This chain links TRBV3-1 with TRBJ2-7; 12 bases match TRBD2. J gave up 2 bases and V 4 bases, and 6 bases lay outside the gene matches. Germline V lookup: CDR1 LGHDT, CDR2 YNNKEL (reference sequence). CDR3 size: 16 residues. The CDR3 loop reads CASSLLLAGGTYEQYF. CDR3 nucleotide sequence: TGTGCCAGCAGCCTCCTTCTAGCGGGGGGGACCTACGAGCAGTACTTC.

The chain combines TRBV20-1 with TRBJ1-1; the D is unclear. V dropped 5 bases and J dropped 6 bases, with 13 bases sitting between them. The germline V gene has CDR1 DFQATT and CDR2 SNEGSKA (reference sequence). CDR3 length: 12 amino acids. The CDR3 nucleotides read TGCAGTGCTCTAGGGCATTCCCCTGAAGCTTTCTTT. Translation gives CSALGHSPEAFF.

The chain combines TRBV11-2 with TRBJ2-7; D gene unclear. V shed 5 bases and J shed 2 bases, with 19 bases lying between them. This CDR3 has 16 residues. CDR1 and CDR2 (germline): SGHAT, FQNNGV. This CDR3 is CASSPVVTVSTYEQYF. In DNA, the CDR3 is TGTGCCAGCAGCCCCGTTGTTACGGTTTCTACCTACGAGCAGTACTTC.

The chain recombines TRBV9 with TRBJ1-2; tentative D call: TRBD1 (5 bases). Between the trimmed V and J ends, which lost 0 bases and 6 bases, there was a span of 12 bases. Germline-derived CDR1 and CDR2 are SGDLS and YYNGEE. There are 14 residues in the CDR3. The CDR3 region is CASSVGSRDHGYTF. DNA for the CDR3: TGTGCCAGCAGCGTAGGGTCCAGGGATCATGGCTACACCTTC.

The V call is TRBV20-1, the J call TRBJ2-3; D not certain. V lost 5 bases and J lost 7, with 10 bases in between. The CDR3 length is 11 residues. In germline, CDR1 is DFQATT, CDR2 SNEGSKA (reference sequence). DNA for the CDR3: TGCAGTGCTTACGAGCCGAATACGCAGTATTTT. It is translated as CSAYEPNTQYF.

The chain recombines TRBV5-4 with TRBJ2-7, with D possibly TRBD1 on 5 matching bases. The CDR3 length is 15 residues. Germline V gene sequence: CDR1 SGHNT, CDR2 YYREEE (reference sequence). V lost 0 bases and J 1 base, leaving 11 bases between the germline ends. The CDR3 spells CASSLGWGFSYEQYF. The CDR3 nucleotides read TGTGCCAGCAGCTTGGGTTGGGGCTTTTCCTACGAGCAGTACTTC.

V and J are TRBV11-2 and TRBJ2-7; a weak D match, TRBD1 (5 bases). The CDR3 runs to 13 residues. Per germline, CDR1 SGHAT and CDR2 FQNNGV. Trimming left V 3 bases short and J 6 bases short, with 12 bases between. CDR3 bases: TGTGCCAGCAGCTTTCTGGCTGGGGCCGAGCAGTACTTC. Its translation: CASSFLAGAEQYF.

CDR3 sequence: CATSRDRANYEQYF. The DNA for the CDR3 is TGTGCCACCAGCAGGGACAGGGCGAACTACGAGCAGTACTTC. The J gene is TRBJ2-7, the V gene TRBV15; 8 bases are a match to TRBD1. Germline V gives CDR1 LNHNV, CDR2 YYDKDF (reference sequence). After removal of 3 bases from V and 3 bases from J, the junction contained 4 bases not matched to a gene. The CDR3 length is 14 residues.

This chain uses TRBV7-3 with TRBJ2-1, with D unresolved. Trimming removed 3 bases from V and 6 bases from J, with 9 bases in between. This CDR3 region has 13 residues. CDR1 and CDR2 from the germline V gene are SGHTA and FQGTGA. Written as DNA, the CDR3 is TGTGCCAGCAGCTTGGGCAACATCAATGAGCAGTTCTTC. This codes for CASSLGNINEQFF.